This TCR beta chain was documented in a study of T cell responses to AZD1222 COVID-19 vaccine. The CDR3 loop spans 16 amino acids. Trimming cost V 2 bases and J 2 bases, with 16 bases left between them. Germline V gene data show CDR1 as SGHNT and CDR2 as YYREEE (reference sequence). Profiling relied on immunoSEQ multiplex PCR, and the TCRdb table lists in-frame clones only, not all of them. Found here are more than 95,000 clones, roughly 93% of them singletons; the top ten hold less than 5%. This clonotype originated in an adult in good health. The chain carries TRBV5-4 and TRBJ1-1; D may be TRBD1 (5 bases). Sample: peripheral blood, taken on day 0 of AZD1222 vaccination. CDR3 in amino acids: CASSFGGGGGNTEAFF. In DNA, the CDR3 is TGTGCCAGCAGCTTTGGCGGTGGGGGGGGAAACACTGAAGCTTTCTTT. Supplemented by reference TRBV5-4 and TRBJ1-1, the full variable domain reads ETGVTQSPTHLIKTRGQQVTLRCSSQSGHNTVSWYQQALGQGPQFIFQYYREEENGRGNFPPRFSGLQFPNYSSELNVNALELDDSALYLCASSFGGGGGNTEAFFGQGTRLTVV.